Following are 22 T cell receptor beta chains from one sample sequenced in a study of shared clonotypes between healthy human individuals. Clones were read by immunoSEQ multiplex PCR, and TCRdb kept only the in-frame ones, dropping some. The sample contains about 190,000 clones, around 63% of which appear only once. Sequenced sample: memory CD4+ T cells sorted from blood. The sample's subset: CD45RA-negative fraction. These receptors were collected from a man aged 25-40 years in good health.

V gene TRBV18 combines with J gene TRBJ1-4; D is unresolved. Trimming shortened V by 2 bases and J by 5 bases, and 6 bases separated the two germline ends. The germline V gene has CDR1 KGHSH and CDR2 LQKENI. The CDR3 has 13 residues. The CDR3 sequence: CASSPEENEKLFF. The CDR3 DNA follows: TGTGCCAGCTCACCAGAGGAAAATGAAAAACTGTTTTTT.

The genes are TRBV11-2 and TRBJ2-3; D remains unclear. Trimming removed 1 base at V and 3 bases at J, with 5 bases between. Germline V gene data show CDR1 as SGHAT and CDR2 as FQNNGV. CDR3 size: 13 residues. CDR3 DNA sequence: TGTGCCAGCAGCTTAGGCCCGACAGATACGCAGTATTTT. It encodes CASSLGPTDTQYF.

The chain has TRBV7-2 and TRBJ2-1; 7 nucleotides align to TRBD2. This CDR3 is built from 14 residues. The V gene end was trimmed by 7 bases and the J gene end by 3 bases; junction bases not matched to a gene: 6. Germline V gene data show CDR1 as SGHTA and CDR2 as FQGNSA. This chain's CDR3 is CASKGSGNYNEQFF. The CDR3 DNA reads as TGTGCCAGCAAGGGGAGCGGGAACTACAATGAGCAGTTCTTC. Based on the CDR3 plus reference TRBV7-2 and TRBJ2-1, the full variable domain is GAGVSQSPSNKVTEKGKDVELRCDPISGHTALYWYRQSLGQGLEFLIYFQGNSAPDKSGLPSDRFSAERTGGSVSTLTIQRTQQEDSAVYLCASKGSGNYNEQFFGPGTRLTVL.

This chain joins TRBV18 and TRBJ2-6, with TRBD1 matching over 10 bases. With 2 bases clipped from V and 0 bases from J, the junction kept 4 bases outside the gene matches. Germline CDR1 is KGHSH and CDR2 is LQKENI. This CDR3 region has 18 residues. The CDR3 coding sequence is TGTGCCAGCTCACCAGAGACAGGGGGCCTCTCTGGGGCCAACGTCCTGACTTTC. This translates into CASSPETGGLSGANVLTF.

The chain's CDR3 is CASSLDRGVGEQFF. CDR3 coding DNA: TGTGCCAGCAGCTTGGACAGGGGAGTAGGTGAGCAGTTCTTC. This chain connects TRBV5-6 to TRBJ2-1; TRBD1 matches 7 bases. The ends lost 0 bases at V and 9 bases at J; junction bases unmatched: 6. CDR1 and CDR2 from the germline V gene are SGHDT and YYEEEE. The CDR3 covers 14 residues.

This chain connects TRBV5-4 to TRBJ2-1; no clear D. The germline CDR1 and CDR2 sequences are SGHNT and YYREEE (reference sequence). V dropped 0 bases and J dropped 9 bases, with 10 bases sitting between them. This CDR3 spans 13 amino acids. The CDR3 bases are TGTGCCAGCAGCTTGGCCCTAGGATTTGAGCAGTTCTTC. This gives the protein CASSLALGFEQFF.

The chain joins TRBV11-3 to TRBJ2-1, with 8 bases matching TRBD2. The trim removed 4 bases at V and 3 bases at J, leaving 11 bases unmatched. This CDR3 is 17 amino acids long. Germline CDR1 SGHNT, CDR2 YENEEA. The CDR3 spells CASSSGATSASYNEQFF. The DNA for the CDR3 is TGTGCCAGCAGCTCCGGAGCGACTAGCGCAAGCTACAATGAGCAGTTCTTC.

The sample holds a few counts of this clone. The chain joins TRBV29-1 to TRBJ2-5, with D maybe TRBD1 (6 bases). V lost 6 bases and J lost 5, with 22 bases in between. The CDR3 runs to 15 residues. The germline gives CDR1 SQVTM, CDR2 ANQGSEA. CDR3 residues: CSVTLASGAPETQYF. The CDR3 region has the DNA TGCAGCGTGACTCTGGCCTCAGGGGCCCCCGAGACCCAGTACTTC. The variable domain in full, with the rest retrieved from reference TRBV29-1 and TRBJ2-5, is SAVISQKPSRDICQRGTSLTIQCQVDSQVTMMFWYRQQPGQSLTLIATANQGSEATYESGFVIDKFPISRPNLTFSTLTVSNMSPEDSSIYLCSVTLASGAPETQYFGPGTRLLVL.

This clone was found many times. One junction end does not reproduce the germline sequence, and a read error may be involved. This rearrangement joins TRBV2 to TRBJ1-1; TRBD1 might be the D (5 bases). The CDR3 covers 13 residues. Germline V lookup: CDR1 SNHLY, CDR2 FYNNEI. The CDR3 DNA sequence: TGTGCCAGCAGTCTTACGGGAGGAAGACAGAAAGGATTT. Its protein product is CASSLTGGRQKGF.

This clone was detected only once. Other DNA variants within this sample encode the same CDR3. The chain has TRBV7-9 and TRBJ1-3; D is ambiguous. The CDR3 extends over 12 amino acids. V lost 5 bases, J lost 4 bases, and 6 bases lay in between. The germline V gene has CDR1 SEHNR and CDR2 FQNEAQ (reference sequence). CDR3 coding DNA: TGTGCCAGCAGCCCGCCCGGAAACACCATATATTTT. Amino acid sequence: CASSPPGNTIYF. Together with reference TRBV7-9 and TRBJ1-3, the CDR3 gives the full variable domain: DTGVSQNPRHKITKRGQNVTFRCDPISEHNRLYWYRQTLGQGPEFLTYFQNEAQLEKSRLLSDRFSAERPKGSFSTLEIQRTEQGDSAMYLCASSPPGNTIYFGEGSWLTVV.

This clone was seen more than once but under ten times. J is TRBJ2-7 and V is TRBV7-9, with D possibly TRBD1 on 5 matching bases. The CDR3 is 13 amino acids. Germline CDR1 SEHNR, CDR2 FQNEAQ (reference sequence). V was shortened by 2 bases and J by 2 bases, with 7 bases between the two germline ends. As DNA, the CDR3 is TGTGCCAGCAGCTTACAGGGCCCCTACGAGCAGTACTTC. Protein product: CASSLQGPYEQYF.

This clone was observed a few times. V and J are TRBV18 and TRBJ2-7; no clear D gene. The CDR3 loop spans 14 amino acids. CDR1 and CDR2 (germline): KGHSH, LQKENI. Between the trimmed V and J ends, which lost 6 bases and 7 bases, there was a span of 19 bases. This chain's CDR3 is CASSPSKGGREQYF. For the CDR3, the DNA is TGTGCCAGCTCGCCAAGTAAAGGTGGTAGAGAGCAGTACTTC.

As concerns this clone: At one boundary the junction diverges from the germline segment, which might be a read error. The rearrangement links TRBV7-7 to TRBJ2-5; 8 bases agree with TRBD1. The CDR3 runs 15 residues. CDR1 SSHAT and CDR2 FNYEAQ come from the germline V gene (reference sequence). CDR3: CASSLNRGSRETQYF. The CDR3 DNA reads as TGTGCTAGCAGCTTGAACAGGGGGTCGCGAGAGACCCAGTACTTC.

The rearrangement links TRBV7-8 to TRBJ2-7, with 12 bases lining up with TRBD2. Germline CDR1 is SGHVS and CDR2 is FQNEAQ. The CDR3 is 15 residues long. V lost 5 bases and J lost 2; bases outside the gene matches: 4. Written as DNA, the CDR3 is TGTGCCAGCAGCGTCCGGACTAGCGGGACCTACGAGCAGTACTTC. This translates into CASSVRTSGTYEQYF.

This clone was observed once. The gene calls are TRBV7-2 and TRBJ2-7, with unresolved D. This CDR3 has 14 residues. The germline CDR1 and CDR2 sequences are SGHTA and FQGNSA. Trimming took off 2 bases at V and 5 bases at J, with 13 bases between the two ends. The CDR3 DNA is TGTGCCAGCAGCTTACTCAACCTGGGTGACGAGCAGTACTTC. The encoded protein is CASSLLNLGDEQYF.

In its sample, this clone was seen once. The rearrangement joins TRBV7-2 to TRBJ2-7; 7 bases agree with TRBD1. This CDR3 is 12 amino acids long. V was clipped by 6 bases and J by 4 bases; unmatched bases: 3. Germline V gives CDR1 SGHTA, CDR2 FQGNSA. CDR3 residues: CASRRDRYEQYF. In nucleotides, the CDR3 is TGTGCCAGCAGACGGGACAGATACGAGCAGTACTTC.

V gene TRBV2 combines with J gene TRBJ2-3; 9 bases map to TRBD2. The germline V gene encodes CDR1 SNHLY and CDR2 FYNNEI. The trim removed 7 bases at V and 5 bases at J, leaving 7 bases unmatched. The CDR3 spans 14 residues. The CDR3 loop is CASNLAGEEDTQYF. The CDR3 DNA sequence: TGTGCCAGCAATTTAGCGGGAGAGGAAGATACGCAGTATTTT.

Of note for this clone: Additional DNA sequences in this sample encode the identical CDR3. This chain uses TRBV11-2 with TRBJ1-1, with 10 nucleotides matching TRBD1. With V trimmed by 5 bases and J by 5 bases, 5 bases remained unmatched. Germline-derived CDR1 and CDR2 are SGHAT and FQNNGV. The CDR3 length is 14 residues. DNA for the CDR3: TGTGCCAGCAGCCCGAGGACAGGGGGAACTGAAGCTTTCTTT. Its protein is CASSPRTGGTEAFF.

In this sample, this clone turned up many times. The chain joins TRBV19 to TRBJ1-4; no clear D gene. V gave up 7 bases and J gave up 8 bases, with 14 bases separating them. Germline values: CDR1 LNHDA, CDR2 SQIVND (reference sequence). CDR3 length: 13 amino acids. The CDR3 spells CASTNWASEKLFF. The DNA for the CDR3 is TGTGCCAGTACTAATTGGGCCTCCGAAAAACTGTTTTTT.

The V call is TRBV6-1, the J call TRBJ2-7; D is tentatively TRBD1 or TRBD2 (5 bases each). V was trimmed by 7 bases and J by 2 bases, leaving 12 bases between them. The germline gives CDR1 MNHNS, CDR2 SASEGT. The CDR3 runs to 13 residues. CDR3 region: CASIRDGAYEQYF. Here the CDR3 DNA reads TGTGCCAGCATTCGGGACGGAGCCTACGAGCAGTACTTC.

This clone was counted only a few times. The rearrangement links TRBV28 to TRBJ1-3; no reliable D call. V dropped 3 bases and J dropped 0 bases, with 6 bases sitting between them. This CDR3 is 14 amino acids long. Germline values: CDR1 MDHEN, CDR2 SYDVKM. The CDR3 loop is CASSFIHSGNTIYF. The CDR3 DNA reads TGTGCCAGCAGTTTTATTCACTCTGGAAACACCATATATTTT. Based on the CDR3 plus reference TRBV28 and TRBJ1-3, the full variable domain is DVKVTQSSRYLVKRTGEKVFLECVQDMDHENMFWYRQDPGLGLRLIYFSYDVKMKEKGDIPEGYSVSREKKERFSLILESASTNQTSMYLCASSFIHSGNTIYFGEGSWLTVV.

The gene calls are TRBV2 and TRBJ2-5; a possible D gene is TRBD1 (6 bases). Germline values: CDR1 SNHLY, CDR2 FYNNEI. This CDR3 has 13 residues. V lost 7 bases and J lost 7, with 16 bases in between. The CDR3 DNA follows: TGTGCCAGCACACAGGGTGCACCGGGGACCCAGTACTTC. As protein: CASTQGAPGTQYF.